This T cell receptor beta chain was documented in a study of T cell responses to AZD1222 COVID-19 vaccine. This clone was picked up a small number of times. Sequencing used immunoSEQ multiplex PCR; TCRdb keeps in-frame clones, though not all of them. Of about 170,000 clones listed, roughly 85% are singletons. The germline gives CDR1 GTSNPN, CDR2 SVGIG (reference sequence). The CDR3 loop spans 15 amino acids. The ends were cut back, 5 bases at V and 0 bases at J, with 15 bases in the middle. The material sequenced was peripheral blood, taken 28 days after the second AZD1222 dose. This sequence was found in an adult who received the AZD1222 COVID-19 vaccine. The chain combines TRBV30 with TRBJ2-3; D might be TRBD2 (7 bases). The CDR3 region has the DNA TGTGCCTGGGGGAGGGGGGCCGTAAGCACAGATACGCAGTATTTT. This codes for CAWGRGAVSTDTQYF.